A selection of T cell receptor beta chains follows, all from one sample in a study of OX40 agonist ivuxolimab in advanced cancers. Profiling relied on immunoSEQ multiplex PCR, and the TCRdb table lists in-frame clones only, not all of them. The table has 60,000 to 70,000 clones, 85% to 90% seen once. Sequencing used CD4+ or CD8+ T cells sorted from blood, obtained in a trial of the OX40 agonist ivuxolimab. These receptors all come from an adult with an advanced solid tumor such as melanoma, head and neck, liver or kidney cancer. CDR3s include the opening cysteine and the closing phenylalanine or tryptophan. A D gene is named only where the DNA matches it firmly. Size values are once, few and many counts, or a class for expanded clones, and some rows have none.

TRBV15	.	TRBD2	TRBJ2-5	TGTGCCACCAGCAGAGATCAGCGGGGGGGCTCAGAGACCCAGTACTTC	CATSRDQRGGSETQYF
TRBV5-8	.	TRBD2	TRBJ2-3	TGTGCCAGCAGCTTGGGGACTAGCGAGCTGACAGATACGCAGTATTTT	CASSLGTSELTDTQYF
TRBV5-4	.	.	TRBJ2-2	TGTGCCAGCAGCGCCGCCGCCATTGGGACCGGGGAGCTGTTTTTT	CASSAAAIGTGELFF
TRBV7-2	.	.	TRBJ2-1	TGTGCCAGCAGTTTAACCCCCGTGGATGAGCAGTTCTTC	CASSLTPVDEQFF
TRBV29-1	.	.	TRBJ2-7	TGCAGCGTTGAAGATGGCTTGAATAACTACGAGCAGTACTTC	CSVEDGLNNYEQYF
TRBV28	.	TRBD2	TRBJ2-7	TGTGCCAGCGGTCCGGGACTAGCGGCCTACGAGCAGTACTTC	CASGPGLAAYEQYF
TRBV6-6	few	TRBD2	TRBJ2-5	TGTGCCAGCACCGCGGGGGGGAGGGCCGAGACCCAGTACTTC	CASTAGGRAETQYF
TRBV19	.	.	TRBJ1-1	TGTGCCAGTGGGGGAGCTGAAGCTTTCTTT	CASGGAEAFF
TRBV4-1	.	.	TRBJ2-1	TGCGCCAGCAGCCCCGAAGACAGCCAGTACAATGAGCAGTTCTTC	CASSPEDSQYNEQFF
TRBV15	medium-sized	.	TRBJ1-1	TGTGCCACCAGCAGAGATCTGGGGGGGGGCACTGAAGCTTTCTTT	CATSRDLGGGTEAFF
TRBV4-1	.	.	TRBJ2-3	TGCGCCAGCAACGGCGCCGGGGCAGATACGCAGTATTTT	CASNGAGADTQYF
TRBV14	few	.	TRBJ2-2	TGTGCCAGCAGCCCGCCGGGGTTCACCGGGGAGCTGTTTTTT	CASSPPGFTGELFF
TRBV9	.	.	TRBJ2-7	TGTGCCAGCAGCGATGCCGTTGGGCAGGGGATCCACGAGCAGTACTTC	CASSDAVGQGIHEQYF
TRBV7-8	.	.	TRBJ2-5	TGTGCCAGCAGCTTAAGTGTCCTCCAAGAGACCCAGTACTTC	CASSLSVLQETQYF
TRBV6-5	.	TRBD1	TRBJ2-1	TGTGCCAGCAGTGGGGGACAGGGGGGCTACAATGAGCAGTTCTTC	CASSGGQGGYNEQFF
TRBV5-6	.	TRBD2	TRBJ2-1	TGTGCCAGCAGCTTGGCCACTAGCGGACCCTACAATGAGCAGTTCTTC	CASSLATSGPYNEQFF
TRBV29-1	.	.	TRBJ2-1	TGCAGCGTAGTTCTTCAGGGAACACTGATCTCCTACAATGAGCAGTTCTTC	CSVVLQGTLISYNEQFF
TRBV5-5	.	TRBD1	TRBJ2-1	TGTGCCAGCAGCCCGTGGGACAGGACCTACAATGAGCAGTTCTTC	CASSPWDRTYNEQFF
TRBV30	.	.	TRBJ2-5	TGTGCCTGGAGCTGGGGACCACTAGAGACCCAGTACTTC	CAWSWGPLETQYF
TRBV9	.	.	TRBJ1-4	TGTGCCAGCAGCGACGCAGTGTCGGAGGGTGGGGAAAAACTGTTTTTT	CASSDAVSEGGEKLFF
TRBV7-6	once	TRBD1	TRBJ2-1	TGTGCCAGCACGAACCTGGGACAGGGGGCTTACAATGAGCAGTTCTTC	CASTNLGQGAYNEQFF
TRBV19	.	.	TRBJ2-1	TGTGCCAGTAGCCTCTCTTCCTACAATGAGCAGTTCTTC	CASSLSSYNEQFF
TRBV10-3	.	TRBD1	TRBJ2-5	TGTGCCATCTCCGAGCGGCCCCCGGACAGGGGGTACCAAGAGACCCAGTACTTC	CAISERPPDRGYQETQYF
TRBV19	.	.	TRBJ2-7	TGTGCCAGTAGTATAGACAGCTCCTACGAGCAGTACTTC	CASSIDSSYEQYF
TRBV27	.	TRBD2	TRBJ2-7	TGTGCCAGCAGTTTACTAAGCGGGAGGTTGACCTACGAGCAGTACTTC	CASSLLSGRLTYEQYF
TRBV27	.	.	TRBJ1-1	TGTGCCAGCAGTTTTTATCAACTGGGACGGCGATCCACTGAAGCTTTCTTT	CASSFYQLGRRSTEAFF
TRBV27	once	.	TRBJ2-7	TGTGCCAGCAGTGGTCACGGCTACGAGCAGTACTTC	CASSGHGYEQYF
TRBV27	few	TRBD1	TRBJ1-2	TGTGCCAGCAGTCCCAGGACAGGGGCAGCCTATGGCTACACCTTC	CASSPRTGAAYGYTF
TRBV5-4	.	.	TRBJ2-2	TGTGCCAGCAGACCGGGGGCGGGCACCGGGGAGCTGTTTTTT	CASRPGAGTGELFF
TRBV9	.	.	TRBJ1-1	TGTGCCAGCGGGCAGGGGCTAAACACTGAAGCTTTCTTT	CASGQGLNTEAFF
TRBV5-5	.	.	TRBJ1-4	TGTGCCAGCAGCCCCGGTTACAGTAATGAAAAACTGTTTTTT	CASSPGYSNEKLFF
TRBV18	.	.	TRBJ2-2	TGTGCCAGCTCACTCGGAAACACCGGGGAGCTGTTTTTT	CASSLGNTGELFF
TRBV9	.	.	TRBJ2-7	TGTGCCAGCAGCGAGTATCCAGGGGTACCCTACGAGCAGTACTTC	CASSEYPGVPYEQYF
TRBV29-1	.	.	TRBJ2-1	TGCAGCGTTGTCATGCGTGAGGGGCAAAGCTCCTACAATGAGCAGTTCTTC	CSVVMREGQSSYNEQFF
TRBV5-8	.	.	TRBJ2-7	TGTGCCAGCAGCTTGGTGAGGGGTCTCACCTACGAGCAGTACTTC	CASSLVRGLTYEQYF
TRBV2	once	.	TRBJ1-4	TGTGCCAGCAGTGAAGGTGTGTGGAGCCGGGGGAATGAAAAACTGTTTTTT	CASSEGVWSRGNEKLFF
TRBV2	.	.	TRBJ1-2	TGTGCCAGCAGGGGGTTCCCTTCTAACTATGGCTACACCTTC	CASRGFPSNYGYTF
TRBV2	.	TRBD2	TRBJ2-7	TGTGCCAGCAGTACCCGACTAGCGGGAGGTCTCGAGCAGTACTTC	CASSTRLAGGLEQYF
TRBV6-5	once	.	TRBJ1-2	TGTGCCAGCATGGGGTTTGATGGCTACACCTTC	CASMGFDGYTF
TRBV19	.	.	TRBJ2-5	TGTGCCAGTAGTGTAACAGGGACCCGGGAGACCCAGTACTTC	CASSVTGTRETQYF
TRBV11-2	.	.	TRBJ1-2	TGTGCCAGCAGCTTAGCAGCGAACTATGGCTACACCTTC	CASSLAANYGYTF
TRBV6-1	.	.	TRBJ2-7	TGTGCCAGCAGAAAGACATCAGCCTACGAGCAGTACTTC	CASRKTSAYEQYF
TRBV7-9	.	.	TRBJ2-1	TGTGCCAGCAGCGACTCGAAGAAAACCCGGGTCAGCTCCTACAATGAGCAGTTCTTC	CASSDSKKTRVSSYNEQFF
TRBV5-4	.	.	TRBJ2-3	TGTGCCAGCAGCTCGTACGGGCGCACAGATACGCAGTATTTT	CASSSYGRTDTQYF
TRBV25-1	.	.	TRBJ2-7	TGTGCCAGCAGTGCGGCAGGGAGTTACGAGCAGTACTTC	CASSAAGSYEQYF
TRBV7-9	.	.	TRBJ2-5	TGTGCCAGCAGCTTAACCGTCGGGACCCCCCAAGAGACCCAGTACTTC	CASSLTVGTPQETQYF
TRBV9	once	.	TRBJ2-5	TGTGCCAGCAGCACCCTGTGGGACCCGGAGGGAGAGACCCAGTACTTC	CASSTLWDPEGETQYF
TRBV10-2	.	.	TRBJ2-7	TGCGCCAGCAGTGAAGGAGACAGTATTACCTACGAGCAGTACTTC	CASSEGDSITYEQYF
TRBV11-2	.	.	TRBJ2-5	TGTGCCAGCAGCTTGTATTACGGGAGTGGGGAAGAGACCCAGTACTTC	CASSLYYGSGEETQYF
TRBV29-1	few	.	TRBJ1-1	TGCAGCGTTCCGAAGGGGACTGAAGCTTTCTTT	CSVPKGTEAFF
TRBV5-1	.	.	TRBJ2-1	TGCGCCAGCAGCTTTGCATACAATGAGCAGTTCTTC	CASSFAYNEQFF
TRBV10-3	.	.	TRBJ1-2	TGTGCCATCAGTCTAACGGACGGAGCAGCCTATGGCTACACCTTC	CAISLTDGAAYGYTF
TRBV5-6	.	TRBD2	TRBJ2-1	TGTGCCAGCAGCCCAAAGGGCGGGAGGGCCTTCAATGAGCAGTTCTTC	CASSPKGGRAFNEQFF
TRBV19	once	TRBD2	TRBJ2-5	TGTGCCAGTAGCAGACTAGCGGGGAAGGGTTGGGAGACCCAGTACTTC	CASSRLAGKGWETQYF
TRBV27	.	TRBD1	TRBJ2-7	TGTGCCAGCAGTTTGAGGGACAGACCCTACGAGCAGTACTTC	CASSLRDRPYEQYF
TRBV30	.	.	TRBJ2-7	TGTGCCTGGAGTGGGGGGTCCCACTACGAGCAGTACTTC	CAWSGGSHYEQYF
TRBV6-1	.	TRBD2	TRBJ2-7	TGTGCCAGCAGTGAATTTCTTGGGGGAGGGACCTACGAGCAGTACTTC	CASSEFLGGGTYEQYF
TRBV7-2	.	.	TRBJ2-7	TGTGCCAGCAGCCCGTTTGGAAAGCACTACGAGCAGTACTTC	CASSPFGKHYEQYF
TRBV28	.	.	TRBJ2-3	TGTGCCAGCAGTCAGAACGACCTGGCCACAGATACGCAGTATTTT	CASSQNDLATDTQYF
TRBV28	.	.	TRBJ2-7	TGTGCCAGCAGTTTAGCGGGGCCTGGGGAGCAGTACTTC	CASSLAGPGEQYF